Below, one T cell receptor beta chain is given with its context. The record originates from a study of regulatory dendritic cells for organ transplantation. Using immunoSEQ multiplex PCR, the repertoire was profiled, and TCRdb retains in-frame clones only, with some absent. The table includes around 30,000 clones, 80% to 85% detected once. The CDR3 is 12 amino acids. Deletions cut 4 bases from V and 5 bases from J, with 9 bases between. Germline lookup yields CDR1 SGDLS and CDR2 YYNGEE. The receptor's source is a human donor in good health. The chain combines TRBV9 with TRBJ1-2; D is ambiguous. Sequencing used naive CD4+ T cells from blood. Subset: CD45RA+ naive T cells. This CDR3 is CASSPGLYGYTF. The CDR3 region has the DNA TGTGCCAGCAGCCCCGGTTTATATGGCTACACCTTC.